This passage covers 23 T cell receptor beta chains from one sample sequenced in a study of T cell responses to AZD1222 COVID-19 vaccine. TCRdb's copy holds only in-frame clones and misses some; the assay was immunoSEQ multiplex PCR. The top ten clones hold about 3% of a sample with about 140,000 clones, roughly nine tenths of them seen once. The source was peripheral blood, collected on day 0 of AZD1222 vaccination. The receptors originated from an adult in good health.

The rearrangement links TRBV20-1 to TRBJ1-2, with 7 bases fitting TRBD1. CDR1 DFQATT and CDR2 SNEGSKA come from the germline V gene (reference sequence). Trimming removed 3 bases from V and 8 bases from J; junction bases left unmatched: 3. CDR3 length equals 11 residues. The CDR3 protein is CSASTGAGYTF. The CDR3 bases are TGCAGTGCTAGTACAGGGGCCGGCTACACCTTC.

The CDR3 here is CASSLTGVSGNTIYF. The CDR3, as DNA: TGTGCCAGCAGTTTAACCGGGGTGTCTGGAAACACCATATATTTT. The chain couples TRBV27 to TRBJ1-3; no definite D call. This CDR3 has 15 amino acids. Germline-derived CDR1 and CDR2 are MNHEY and SMNVEV (reference sequence). Trimming cost V 2 bases and J 1 base, with 9 bases left between them.

The rearrangement uses TRBV6-6 and TRBJ1-5; no firm D call. There are 12 residues in the CDR3. Trimming took off 2 bases at V and 8 bases at J, with 7 bases between the two ends. The germline V gene has CDR1 MNHNY and CDR2 SVGAGI (reference sequence). CDR3 amino acids: CASSYRVEPQHF. In DNA form, the CDR3 reads TGTGCCAGCAGTTACAGGGTAGAGCCCCAGCATTTT.

The CDR3 DNA reads as TGTGCCAGCAGCTTAGGCGGACGGATCTCTGGAAACACCATATATTTT. Its protein product is CASSLGGRISGNTIYF. The V call is TRBV7-2, the J call TRBJ1-3; D unresolved. This CDR3 is 16 amino acids long. The germline V gene encodes CDR1 SGHTA and CDR2 FQGNSA. Trimming shortened V by 1 base and J by 0 bases, and 10 bases separated the two germline ends.

The rearrangement uses TRBV4-3 and TRBJ2-7, with a possible D match to TRBD1 (6 bases). Germline CDR1 LGHNA, CDR2 YSLEER. V was shortened by 4 bases and J by 5 bases, with 18 bases between the two germline ends. The CDR3 is made up of 15 amino acids. The DNA for the CDR3 is TGCGCCAGCAGCCCAGCCTCACAGGGCCACGACGAGCAGTACTTC. This encodes CASSPASQGHDEQYF.

The gene calls are TRBV6-2 or TRBV6-3 and TRBJ1-2; 9 nucleotides agree with TRBD1. This CDR3 is built from 14 residues. V dropped 0 bases and J dropped 5; count of bases not matched to a gene: 1. The germline CDR1 and CDR2 sequences are MNHEY and SVGEGT. CDR3 residues: CASSYSGQGYGYTF. CDR3 coding DNA: TGTGCCAGCAGTTACTCGGGACAGGGATATGGCTACACCTTC.

Details on this clone: At one boundary the junction diverges from the germline segment, which might be a read error. This chain links TRBV12-3 or TRBV12-4 with TRBJ2-1, with a tentative D call TRBD2 (6 bases). There are 11 residues in the CDR3. The CDR3 spells CASSSQLERVF. For the CDR3, the DNA is TGTGCCAGCAGTTCGCAACTAGAGCGGGTCTTC.

The J gene is TRBJ1-5, the V gene TRBV27; D gene ambiguous. Germline V gene data show CDR1 as MNHEY and CDR2 as SMNVEV (reference sequence). Trimming took off 2 bases at V and 2 bases at J, with 10 bases between the two ends. The CDR3 has 15 amino acids. The CDR3 sequence is CASSLGGSGNQPQHF. The CDR3 nucleotides read TGTGCCAGCAGTTTAGGAGGGAGCGGCAATCAGCCCCAGCATTTT.

The chain links TRBV28 to TRBJ1-6, with a possible D match to TRBD1 (6 bases). The CDR3 runs to 14 residues. The germline CDR1 and CDR2 sequences are MDHEN and SYDVKM. Trimming took 2 bases from V and 10 from J, leaving 12 bases between them. CDR3 amino acids: CASSLPQGRSPLHF. In DNA form, the CDR3 reads TGTGCCAGCAGTTTACCCCAGGGGAGGTCACCCCTCCACTTT.

The CDR3 reads CASSGNRDGNQPQHF. The CDR3, as DNA: TGTGCCAGCAGCGGGAACCGGGACGGCAATCAGCCCCAGCATTTT. The rearrangement links TRBV2 to TRBJ1-5; perhaps TRBD1 as D (5 bases). Trimming cost V 6 bases and J 2 bases, with 14 bases left between them. The CDR3 is made up of 15 amino acids. The germline V gene encodes CDR1 SNHLY and CDR2 FYNNEI.

The chain couples TRBV27 to TRBJ2-7; 9 bases are a match to TRBD1. J was trimmed by 2 bases and V by 7 bases; bases with no gene match: 9. This CDR3 spans 15 amino acids. Germline-derived CDR1 and CDR2 are MNHEY and SMNVEV (reference sequence). The CDR3: CASKSSGTGTYEQYF. CDR3 DNA sequence: TGTGCCAGCAAAAGCTCCGGGACAGGGACCTACGAGCAGTACTTC.

Points on this clone: Other DNA sequences of this sample code for an identical CDR3. The chain carries TRBV5-5 and TRBJ2-7; D might be TRBD1 (6 bases). The V end lost 0 bases, the J end lost 0 bases, and 7 bases lay between the germline ends. The CDR3 runs 14 residues. In germline, CDR1 is SGHKS, CDR2 YYEKEE (reference sequence). The CDR3 DNA reads as TGTGCCAGCAGCTTGGCGACAGGCTCCTACGAGCAGTACTTC. Protein sequence: CASSLATGSYEQYF.

V is TRBV7-8 and J is TRBJ1-1, with 10 bases identical to TRBD1. The CDR3 has 13 amino acids. V dropped 5 bases and J dropped 5; count of bases not matched to a gene: 2. The germline V gene has CDR1 SGHVS and CDR2 FQNEAQ. This CDR3 is CASSPGQGTEAFF. The CDR3 DNA reads as TGTGCCAGCAGCCCGGGACAGGGGACTGAAGCTTTCTTT. The full variable domain, its missing parts supplied by reference TRBV7-8 and TRBJ1-1, is GAGVSQSPRYKVAKRGQDVALRCDPISGHVSLFWYQQALGQGPEFLTYFQNEAQLDKSGLPSDRFFAERPEGSVSTLKIQRTQQEDSAVYLCASSPGQGTEAFFGQGTRLTVV.

This chain links TRBV7-9 with TRBJ2-2; D is possibly TRBD1 (6 bases). V was shortened by 1 base and J by 4 bases, with 13 bases between the two germline ends. The CDR3 sequence is 16 residues long. The germline gives CDR1 SEHNR, CDR2 FQNEAQ (reference sequence). The CDR3 spells CASSLVQGGVTGELFF. Here the CDR3 DNA reads TGTGCCAGCAGCTTAGTACAGGGTGGCGTCACCGGGGAGCTGTTTTTT.

The CDR3 region is CASSQLGLAGDKLYF. Here the CDR3 DNA reads TGCGCCAGCAGCCAATTGGGACTAGCGGGGGATAAGCTGTACTTC. The V call is TRBV4-1, the J call TRBJ2-7, with 14 bases that match TRBD2. Germline assignment: CDR1 MGHRA and CDR2 YSYEKL. Trimming cost V 2 bases and J 12 bases; bases outside gene matches: 9. The CDR3 is 15 residues long.

This chain joins TRBV4-1 and TRBJ1-2; no clear D. V lost 5 bases to trimming and J lost 7 bases, with 20 bases between them. CDR3 length: 15 residues. Germline V gives CDR1 MGHRA, CDR2 YSYEKL. The CDR3: CASSKADGPGSGYTF. In DNA, the CDR3 is TGCGCCAGCAGCAAAGCGGACGGGCCGGGGAGTGGCTACACCTTC.

This chain links TRBV3-1 (or the pseudogene TRBV3-2) with TRBJ1-2, with 7 bases fitting TRBD1. V trimming: 3 bases; J trimming: 5 bases; junction bases outside the gene matches: 9. Germline CDR1 and CDR2: LGHDT and YNNKEL (reference sequence). This CDR3 has 15 amino acids. CDR3 loop: CASSQLNEQGYGYTF. CDR3 nucleotides: TGTGCCAGCAGCCAGTTGAACGAACAGGGGTATGGCTACACCTTC.

This chain links TRBV9 with TRBJ1-1, with no clear D. CDR1 and CDR2 from the germline V gene are SGDLS and YYNGEE. The length of the CDR3 is 13 residues. Trimming cost V 3 bases and J 5 bases, with 11 bases left between them. CDR3 nucleotides: TGTGCCAGCAGCGCTCAGTGGAAGACTGAAGCTTTCTTT. Its protein is CASSAQWKTEAFF.

This clone was detected a few times. The genes are TRBV5-1 and TRBJ1-3; D gene ambiguous. The germline gives CDR1 SGHRS, CDR2 YFSETQ. The CDR3 consists of 15 residues. Trimming took off 1 base at V and 1 base at J, with 9 bases between the two ends. In nucleotides, the CDR3 is TGCGCCAGCAGCTTGTCCGAAGGATCTGGAAACACCATATATTTT. Encoded protein: CASSLSEGSGNTIYF.

This rearrangement joins TRBV11-2 to TRBJ1-4; 7 nucleotides match TRBD1. There are 14 residues in the CDR3. Germline V gene data show CDR1 as SGHAT and CDR2 as FQNNGV. The V and J ends lost 5 bases and 5 bases, in that order; junction bases with no gene match: 5. Written as DNA, the CDR3 is TGTGCCAGCAGCCCGGACAGGATAAATGAAAAACTGTTTTTT. This codes for CASSPDRINEKLFF.

V is TRBV3-1 (or the pseudogene TRBV3-2) and J is TRBJ1-5; D perhaps matches TRBD1 (5 bases). CDR3 length: 14 amino acids. Germline V gives CDR1 LGHDT, CDR2 YNNKEL (reference sequence). V was pared by 4 bases and J by 7 bases, with 14 bases between. The CDR3 sequence: CASSPGRLNQPQHF. The CDR3 nucleotides are TGTGCCAGCAGCCCGGGACGCCTGAACCAGCCCCAGCATTTT.

This clone was seen once. This chain connects TRBV21-1 to TRBJ2-3; the tabulated D call, TRBD2, remains unverified against the DNA. TRBV21-1 is annotated as a pseudogene. The CDR3 contains 19 residues. The CDR3 protein is CASSKPLEPPGGPTDTQYF. The CDR3 DNA is TGTGCCAGCAGCAAGCCCCTCGAACCCCCGGGGGGGCCCACAGATACGCAGTATTTT.

Points on this clone: This same CDR3 is encoded by further DNA sequences in the sample. The rearrangement joins TRBV27 to TRBJ2-7, with 7 nucleotides matching TRBD1. In germline, CDR1 is MNHEY, CDR2 SMNVEV (reference sequence). The CDR3 contains 14 residues. With V trimmed by 6 bases and J by 0 bases, 5 bases remained unmatched. The CDR3 DNA reads TGTGCCAGCAGCGGACAGGCGAGCTCCTACGAGCAGTACTTC. Protein: CASSGQASSYEQYF.